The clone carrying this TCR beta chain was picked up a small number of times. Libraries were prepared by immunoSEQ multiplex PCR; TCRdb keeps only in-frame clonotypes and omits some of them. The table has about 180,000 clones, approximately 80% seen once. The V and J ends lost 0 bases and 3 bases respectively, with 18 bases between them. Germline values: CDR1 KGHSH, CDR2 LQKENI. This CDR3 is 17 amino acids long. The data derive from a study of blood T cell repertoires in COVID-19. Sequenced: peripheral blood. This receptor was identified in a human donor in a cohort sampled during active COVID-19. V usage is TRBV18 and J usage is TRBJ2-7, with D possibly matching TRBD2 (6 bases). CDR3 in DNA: TGTGCCAGCTCACCACCGAAATCCGGGAGAAAGTTCTACGAGCAGTACTTC. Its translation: CASSPPKSGRKFYEQYF.